This record covers a single TCR beta chain. No cognate antigen has been identified for it. Base qualities are not recorded, but no much larger clone differs from it by a single base. The sample is drawn from a study of T cell clones after liver transplantation (dated by TCRdb to between 2017 and 2020). Turning to the overall study: The samples were obtained from ITN030ST, a randomized trial that attempted immunosuppression withdrawal within 2 years after liver transplantation. Blood samples were collected pre-transplant, then pre-randomization ahead of withdrawal, and finally post-randomization once withdrawal had either been completed or failed. To count as tolerant, a recipient had to stay completely off immunosuppression for at least one year without liver enzymes climbing beyond twice the upper limit of normal. Donor-reactive T cell clones were identified using TCRbeta sequencing after a pre-transplant mixed lymphocyte reaction and were then followed in post-transplant blood. As an antigen-independent comparator for donor-reactive sequences, third party-reactive TCRbeta sequences were also identified from pre-transplant MLRs. Of the eight recipients, a few were HCV-positive, while the remaining recipients had been transplanted for non-autoimmune, non-viral indications. The study cohort included 8 liver transplant recipients, of whom 3 were classified as tolerant and 5 as non-tolerant. The subjects received no induction therapy and were kept on standard immunosuppression until randomization at 12-24 months post-transplant. Broad study findings and their caveats: When repertoire turnover was accounted for, significantly reduced detection of donor-reactive sequences was found in 7 of 8 subjects for CD4 and in 8 of 8 subjects for CD8. Because allograft tissue specimens were not available, migration of donor-reactive T cells into the graft, rather than deletion, may have occurred. Low numbers of available donor cells limited the measurable donor-reactive repertoire in two subjects. Conclusions were preliminary, limited by small, heterogeneous patient numbers and non-standardized post-transplant time points. Circulating donor-reactive CD4 TCRbeta sequences fell significantly post-transplant in 5 of 8 subjects, irrespective of tolerance or HCV status. Donor-reactive sequences decreased more than third party-reactive sequences, which suggests partial antigen-specific deletion that was not related to withdrawal success.

Using immunoSEQ, frozen genomic DNA was subjected to high-throughput TCRbeta CDR3 sequencing, a process that included PCR amplification, mapping, bias correction and internal controls. On the study's bioinformatics: Only productive rearrangements were retained, with each unique TCRbeta sequence defined by its CDR3 nucleotide sequence together with its V and J gene. For a sequence to be called donor-reactive, it needed a frequency of at least 0.01% and at least 5-fold expansion in CFSE-low cells compared with unstimulated pre-transplant cells. Minimum frequency thresholds were set for each subject based on the unstimulated sample with the lowest template count, ensuring at least 90% detection power. Repertoire turnover was measured by Jensen-Shannon divergence between the top 1000 TCRbeta sequences post- and pre-transplant. Two-sided Fisher's exact tests were used to test for changes in the detection of donor-reactive sequences. TCRdb limited this immuneACCESS table to in-frame rearrangements with V and J called. A share of clones is missing; checked studies link under half to unresolved V genes, and the rest is unexplained. The V and J calls and clone size are taken from that table; D and trimming were inferred from the DNA. This sample is represented by 80,000 or so clones; around four fifths of them were singletons. The ten most abundant clones make up roughly 0.44% of the sample.

Unstimulated PBMCs, after thawing, were stained for CD3, CD4 and CD8 and then FACS-sorted into CD3+CD4+ and CD3+CD8+ populations. Each of the 8 studied subjects was randomized to immunosuppression withdrawal. The Qiagen DNeasy Blood and Tissue Kit was used for genomic DNA isolation. Per the germline V gene, SGHRS is the CDR1 and YFSETQ is the CDR2. V loses 5 bases at its end and J loses 7 bases; junction bases beyond the gene matches: 8. Including cysteine and phenylalanine, the CDR3 has 16 amino acids. Only the CDR3 part of the read is kept: 48 bases, read in frame from the first base. Recombination joined TRBV5-1 with TRBJ2-1; a stretch of 14 junction bases matches TRBD2. The specimen was CD4+ T cells from blood, collected approximately 3.5 years after liver transplant. The TCR comes from a human patient who received a liver transplant. In patients who had a transplant, some T cells may come from the graft donor. The CDR3 loop reads CASRAGTSGSRNEQFF. The nucleotide sequence is given as TGCGCCAGCAGGGCCGGGACTAGCGGGAGTAGGAATGAGCAGTTCTTC. Full variable domain (CDR3 extended with the reference TRBV5-1 and TRBJ2-1 proteins): KAGVTQTPRYLIKTRGQQVTLSCSPISGHRSVSWYQQTPGQGLQFLFEYFSETQRNKGNFPGRFSGRQFSNSRSEMNVSTLELGDSALYLCASRAGTSGSRNEQFFGPGTRLTVL.